This TCR beta chain was recovered during a study of glioma-infiltrating T cells after dendritic cell vaccination. The wider study: Treatment, given 2003 to 2012, was autologous tumor lysate-pulsed dendritic cell vaccination. Dendritic cell vaccine was injected intradermally three times, biweekly. Study-wide points: Higher pretreatment TIL content predicted longer progression-free time and survival.

Germline CDR1 reads SEHNR; CDR2 reads FQNEAQ (reference sequence). The CDR3 extends over 13 amino acids. Trimming removed 5 bases from V and 7 bases from J; junction bases left unmatched: 3. Amplification used 60 V beta primers and 13 J beta primers. Assay used: immunoSEQ multiplex PCR; TCRdb lists only in-frame clones, some missing. The table lists approximately 90,000 clones, roughly four fifths of them singletons, with less than 2.5% in the top ten. Stated time point: after dendritic cell vaccination, including at tumor progression/relapse. This clone was counted a few times. Antigen specificity is unknown.

The rearrangement links TRBV7-9 to TRBJ1-4; 8 bases match TRBD1. The sample was blood, taken after dendritic cell vaccination. The receptor's source is a human donor with glioblastoma. The CDR3 DNA reads TGTGCCAGCAGCCGGGACAGGAGTGAAAAACTGTTTTTT. This sequence encodes CASSRDRSEKLFF.